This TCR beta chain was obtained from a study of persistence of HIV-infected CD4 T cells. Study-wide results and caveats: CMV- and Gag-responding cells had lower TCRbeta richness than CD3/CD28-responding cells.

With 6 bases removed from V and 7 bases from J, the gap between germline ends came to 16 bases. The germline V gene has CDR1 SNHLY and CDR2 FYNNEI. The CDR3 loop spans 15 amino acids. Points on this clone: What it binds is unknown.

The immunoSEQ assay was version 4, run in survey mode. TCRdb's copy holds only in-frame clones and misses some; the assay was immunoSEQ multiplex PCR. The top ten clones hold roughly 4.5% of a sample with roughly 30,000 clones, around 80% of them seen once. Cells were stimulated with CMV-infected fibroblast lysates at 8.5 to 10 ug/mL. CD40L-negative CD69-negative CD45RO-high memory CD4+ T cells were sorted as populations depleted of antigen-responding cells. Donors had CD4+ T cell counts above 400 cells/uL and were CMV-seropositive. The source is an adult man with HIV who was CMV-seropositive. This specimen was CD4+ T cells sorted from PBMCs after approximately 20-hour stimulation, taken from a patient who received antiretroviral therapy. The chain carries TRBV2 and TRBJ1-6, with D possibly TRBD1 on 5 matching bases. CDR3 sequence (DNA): TGTGCCAGCAGGTCGGGGCCGGAGGTGAATTCACCCCTCCACTTT. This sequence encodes CASRSGPEVNSPLHF.